One and the same sample provided the 6 T cell receptor beta chains below, sequenced in a study of blood T cell repertoires in COVID-19. Clones were read by immunoSEQ multiplex PCR, and TCRdb kept only the in-frame ones, dropping some. Of 230,000 or so clones listed, around 75% are singletons. Sequences were obtained from peripheral blood. These receptors came from a human donor in a cohort sampled during active COVID-19.

V and J are TRBV7-6 and TRBJ2-5, with TRBD1 identical over 8 bases. CDR1 is SGHVS, CDR2 FNYEAQ, per germline. J gave up 5 bases and V 4 bases, and 9 bases lay outside the gene matches. CDR3 length equals 15 residues. CDR3 DNA sequence: TGTGCCAGCAGCTGGGCGGCAGGGGGCCGTGAGACCCAGTACTTC. Translating gives CASSWAAGGRETQYF.

This chain uses TRBV7-6 with TRBJ1-2, with 12 bases fitting TRBD1. The CDR3 spans 14 residues. V trimming: 5 bases; J trimming: 11 bases; junction bases outside the gene matches: 9. Germline V gene data show CDR1 as SGHVS and CDR2 as FNYEAQ. CDR3 amino acids: CASSPGTGGFYYTF. The DNA of the CDR3 is TGTGCCAGCAGCCCAGGGACAGGGGGCTTCTATTACACCTTC.

The chain is built from TRBV19 and TRBJ2-7, with D perhaps TRBD2 (6 bases). Per germline, CDR1 LNHDA and CDR2 SQIVND (reference sequence). The CDR3 is made up of 15 amino acids. Trimming stripped 2 bases from V and 0 bases from J, with 11 bases between. This CDR3 is CASSIIAASSYEQYF. The CDR3 coding sequence is TGTGCCAGTAGTATAATAGCGGCTAGCTCCTACGAGCAGTACTTC. Based on the CDR3 plus reference TRBV19 and TRBJ2-7, the full variable domain is DGGITQSPKYLFRKEGQNVTLSCEQNLNHDAMYWYRQDPGQGLRLIYYSQIVNDFQKGDIAEGYSVSREKKESFPLTVTSAQKNPTAFYLCASSIIAASSYEQYFGPGTRLTVT.

The CDR3 loop is CASRHLWYGYTF. DNA of the CDR3: TGTGCCAGCAGACACCTTTGGTATGGCTACACCTTC. The chain recombines TRBV6-5 with TRBJ1-2, with D uncertain. V was cut by 6 bases and J by 5 bases, with 10 bases left in between. The CDR3 is 12 amino acids. Germline CDR1 reads MNHEY; CDR2 reads SVGAGI.

J is TRBJ1-6 and V is TRBV4-1, with D perhaps TRBD1 (6 bases). The germline V and J ends were trimmed by 4 bases and 9 bases, with 16 bases remaining between them. The CDR3 is 15 amino acids. CDR1 and CDR2 (germline): MGHRA, YSYEKL. The DNA of the CDR3 is TGCGCCAGCAGCCCACAAACAGGGAATAGTTCACCCCTCCACTTT. This gives the protein CASSPQTGNSSPLHF.

This clone was seen a few times. CDR3: CASSLTEEGETQYF. The CDR3 region has the DNA TGTGCCAGCAGCTTGACCGAAGAGGGAGAGACCCAGTACTTC. The chain recombines TRBV5-4 with TRBJ2-5; tentative D call: TRBD2 (5 bases). The ends were cut back, 1 base at V and 4 bases at J, with 11 bases in the middle. Germline CDR1 is SGHNT and CDR2 is YYREEE (reference sequence). This CDR3 has 14 amino acids. The full variable domain, in which reference TRBV5-4 and TRBJ2-5 provide the parts outside the CDR3, is ETGVTQSPTHLIKTRGQQVTLRCSSQSGHNTVSWYQQALGQGPQFIFQYYREEENGRGNFPPRFSGLQFPNYSSELNVNALELDDSALYLCASSLTEEGETQYFGPGTRLLVL.